The 28 T cell receptor beta chains below were found in one sample sequenced in a study of blood T cell repertoires in COVID-19. Here immunoSEQ multiplex PCR was the method, and the copy in TCRdb shows in-frame clones only, minus some. The sample includes roughly 260,000 clones, under 85% seen only once; the top ten take 4%. Input material: peripheral blood. Receptor source: a woman between 35 and 50 years old with active or convalescent COVID-19.

The chain combines TRBV4-1 with TRBJ1-2, with D possibly being TRBD1 (5 bases). The V end was cut by 2 bases, the J end by 3 bases, with 13 bases between. The CDR3 is made up of 15 amino acids. Per the germline V gene, CDR1 is MGHRA and CDR2 is YSYEKL. The CDR3 coding sequence is TGCGCCAGCAGCCAACAGGGAATTTCTGACTATGGCTACACCTTC. Protein sequence: CASSQQGISDYGYTF.

The chain has TRBV7-8 and TRBJ2-1; 10 nucleotides match TRBD2. CDR3 size: 17 residues. The germline V gene encodes CDR1 SGHVS and CDR2 FQNEAQ. V trimming: 3 bases; J trimming: 4 bases; junction bases outside the gene matches: 9. The CDR3 spells CASSLGSGGPNYNEQFF. For the CDR3, the DNA is TGTGCCAGCAGCTTGGGTAGCGGGGGGCCCAATTACAATGAGCAGTTCTTC.

The V gene is TRBV2, the J gene TRBJ2-7; weak D call: TRBD1 (6 bases). The CDR3 consists of 15 residues. The germline V and J ends were trimmed by 6 bases and 4 bases, with 19 bases remaining between them. Per germline, CDR1 SNHLY and CDR2 FYNNEI. CDR3 in DNA: TGTGCCAGCAGGGCTCTAACAGGGAAGGCATACGAGCAGTACTTC. Translation: CASRALTGKAYEQYF. Full variable domain (remainder filled in from reference TRBV2 and TRBJ2-7): EPEVTQTPSHQVTQMGQEVILRCVPISNHLYFYWYRQILGQKVEFLVSFYNNEISEKSEIFDDQFSVERPDGSNFTLKIRSTKLEDSAMYFCASRALTGKAYEQYFGPGTRLTVT.

This clone was detected a few times. The chain recombines TRBV7-6 with TRBJ2-2, with 7 bases matching TRBD2. J was trimmed by 3 bases and V by 0 bases; bases with no gene match: 4. CDR1 SGHVS and CDR2 FNYEAQ come from the germline V gene. This CDR3 has 16 amino acids. CDR3 in amino acids: CASSLARSGDTGELFF. CDR3 nucleotides: TGTGCCAGCAGCTTAGCGAGAAGCGGGGACACCGGGGAGCTGTTTTTT.

The chain has TRBV10-3 and TRBJ2-1; TRBD2 matches at 12 bases. There are 15 residues in the CDR3. Unmatched junction bases numbered 8, after V lost 10 bases and J lost 4 bases. Looked up from germline, CDR1 is ENHRY and CDR2 is SYGVKD. The CDR3 DNA sequence: TGTGCCACTAGCGGGGGGGCCTTGGGATACAATGAGCAGTTCTTC. The encoded protein is CATSGGALGYNEQFF.

The chain employs TRBV11-1 and TRBJ2-5; 7 nucleotides match TRBD1. In germline, CDR1 is SGHAT, CDR2 FQDESV (reference sequence). The CDR3 sequence is 12 residues long. The V and J ends lost 4 bases and 5 bases, in that order; junction bases with no gene match: 1. CDR3: CASSSDRETQYF. The CDR3 coding sequence is TGTGCCAGCAGCTCGGACAGGGAGACCCAGTACTTC.

This clone was detected only a few times. The chain links TRBV9 to TRBJ2-3; TRBD2 matches at 7 bases. CDR3 length: 18 residues. Germline V gene sequence: CDR1 SGDLS, CDR2 YYNGEE. The V gene end was trimmed by 4 bases and the J gene end by 0 bases; junction bases not matched to a gene: 14. The CDR3 DNA sequence: TGTGCCAGCAGCCCCCGCCGGGGGAGCGGGGCTAGCACAGATACGCAGTATTTT. Translation gives CASSPRRGSGASTDTQYF.

The chain combines TRBV11-3 with TRBJ2-1, with 9 bases identical to TRBD1. CDR3 length: 15 residues. Trimming cost V 4 bases and J 3 bases; bases outside gene matches: 4. Germline V lookup: CDR1 SGHNT, CDR2 YENEEA. The CDR3 reads CASSSRQGGYNEQFF. DNA of the CDR3: TGTGCCAGCAGCTCACGACAGGGGGGCTACAATGAGCAGTTCTTC.

The chain employs TRBV28 and TRBJ1-2, with TRBD1 matching 9 bases. Germline assignment: CDR1 MDHEN and CDR2 SYDVKM. The junction had 9 bases not matched to a gene; V was cut back by 5 bases and J by 5 bases. CDR3 length equals 15 residues. CDR3 protein: CASSPDRGRGYGYTF. In nucleotides, the CDR3 is TGTGCCAGCAGTCCGGACAGGGGACGAGGATATGGCTACACCTTC.

The V and J genes are TRBV10-2 and TRBJ2-3, with D possibly being TRBD1 (5 bases). The V and J ends lost 7 bases and 2 bases respectively, with 13 bases between them. The CDR3 has 14 residues. CDR1 is WSHSY and CDR2 is SAAADI in the germline V gene. As DNA, the CDR3 is TGCGCCAGCACCTCTGGACACATCACAGATACGCAGTATTTT. Translated: CASTSGHITDTQYF.

The count of this clone is one. The rearrangement uses TRBV4-1 and TRBJ2-5; unclear D gene. The V end lost 2 bases, the J end lost 6 bases, and 7 bases lay between the germline ends. Germline loops: CDR1 MGHRA, CDR2 YSYEKL. This CDR3 region has 12 residues. The CDR3 is CASSQSIQTQYF. For the CDR3, the DNA is TGCGCCAGCAGCCAATCTATCCAGACCCAGTACTTC.

This chain links TRBV5-6 with TRBJ1-2, with 8 bases that match TRBD1. Germline assignment: CDR1 SGHDT and CDR2 YYEEEE. V was clipped by 4 bases and J by 4 bases; unmatched bases: 9. This CDR3 region has 15 residues. The DNA of the CDR3 is TGTGCCAGCAGCCGAAGTTCCGGGACAGGCTATGGCTACACCTTC. Translating it yields CASSRSSGTGYGYTF.

The table lists this clone with a few counts. The J gene is TRBJ1-4, the V gene TRBV6-5; 10 bases line up with TRBD1. With 6 bases clipped from V and 8 bases from J, the junction kept 6 bases outside the gene matches. Germline CDR1 and CDR2: MNHEY and SVGAGI. This CDR3 has 14 residues. Here the CDR3 DNA reads TGTGCCAGCAGGCCTGGACAGGGGGGCGAAAAACTGTTTTTT. It is translated as CASRPGQGGEKLFF.

J is TRBJ2-5 and V is TRBV5-6; TRBD1 agrees at 8 bases. The CDR3 runs to 14 residues. In germline, CDR1 is SGHDT, CDR2 YYEEEE. The trim removed 4 bases at V and 2 bases at J, leaving 4 bases unmatched. This CDR3 reads CASSPTGGQETQYF. In DNA, the CDR3 is TGTGCCAGCAGCCCCACAGGGGGTCAAGAGACCCAGTACTTC.

This chain uses TRBV11-2 with TRBJ2-5, with 7 bases aligning to TRBD1. V was pared by 3 bases and J by 5 bases, with 9 bases of the junction left unmatched. The CDR3 consists of 15 residues. The germline V gene has CDR1 SGHAT and CDR2 FQNNGV. The CDR3 coding sequence is TGTGCCAGCAGCTTCTACCAGACAGGGTTGGAGACCCAGTACTTC. Translation: CASSFYQTGLETQYF.

The CDR3 DNA reads TGTGCCAGCAGCTTAGTAGGTGGGGTTGAGGGAAATGAAAAACTGTTTTTT. The encoded protein is CASSLVGGVEGNEKLFF. This chain uses TRBV7-2 with TRBJ1-4; unclear D gene. V lost 1 base and J 5 bases, leaving 17 bases between the germline ends. The length of the CDR3 is 17 residues. CDR1 SGHTA and CDR2 FQGNSA come from the germline V gene.

J is TRBJ1-2 and V is TRBV12-3 or TRBV12-4; D ambiguous. The CDR3 runs to 12 residues. V gave up 10 bases and J gave up 1 base, with 10 bases separating them. The CDR3 DNA reads as TGTGCCATCAGCCTTAATAACTATGGCTACACCTTC. This encodes CAISLNNYGYTF.

This clone was found a few times. The gene calls are TRBV5-1 and TRBJ2-3; a possible D gene is TRBD2 (5 bases). Trimming took off 4 bases at V and 0 bases at J, with 12 bases between the two ends. The CDR3 sequence is 15 residues long. Germline V lookup: CDR1 SGHRS, CDR2 YFSETQ. The CDR3: CASSEGSTSTDTQYF. CDR3 in DNA: TGCGCCAGCAGCGAGGGATCTACTAGCACAGATACGCAGTATTTT.

V is TRBV25-1 and J is TRBJ1-6; possibly TRBD1 for D (6 bases). CDR3 length: 15 residues. CDR1 is MGHDK, CDR2 SYGVNS, per germline. Deletions cut 1 base from V and 10 bases from J, with 14 bases between. CDR3 residues: CASSESTGRRSPLHF. CDR3 nucleotide sequence: TGTGCCAGCAGTGAATCAACAGGGCGGCGGTCACCCCTCCACTTT.

In this sample, this clone turned up a few times. This chain links TRBV24-1 with TRBJ1-1; the D gene is possibly TRBD1 (6 bases). Germline V gene sequence: CDR1 KGHDR, CDR2 SFDVKD. V lost 7 bases to trimming and J lost 5 bases, with 7 bases between them. The CDR3 length is 11 residues. The CDR3 spells CATRQGTEAFF. In DNA form, the CDR3 reads TGTGCCACCAGGCAGGGGACTGAAGCTTTCTTT.

This clone was counted many times. The CDR3 loop is CASSPYPQGLNEKLFF. The CDR3 DNA is TGTGCCAGTAGTCCCTATCCCCAGGGCCTTAATGAAAAACTGTTTTTT. The chain joins TRBV19 to TRBJ1-4, with TRBD1 as a possible D gene (5 bases). Germline CDR1 LNHDA, CDR2 SQIVND (reference sequence). Deletions cut 5 bases from V and 4 bases from J, with 17 bases between. The CDR3 runs 16 residues.

The CDR3: CASSDRGGFSPLHF. CDR3 coding DNA: TGTGCCAGCAGTGATAGGGGTGGGTTTTCACCCCTCCACTTT. The genes are TRBV6-1 and TRBJ1-6; D possibly corresponds to TRBD1 (5 bases). The V gene lost 3 bases and the J gene lost 9 bases, with 12 bases spanning the gap. Germline CDR1 and CDR2: MNHNS and SASEGT. There are 14 residues in the CDR3.

The V call is TRBV10-2, the J call TRBJ2-7; D may be TRBD1 (6 bases). V was trimmed by 10 bases and J by 1 base, leaving 23 bases between them. Germline V CDR1 and CDR2: WSHSY, SAAADI. The CDR3 is made up of 16 amino acids. The CDR3: CATNPPWWQGSYEQYF. The CDR3 DNA reads as TGCGCCACCAACCCTCCCTGGTGGCAGGGGTCCTACGAGCAGTACTTC.

The chain links TRBV2 to TRBJ2-2, with TRBD1 identical over 8 bases. CDR1 SNHLY and CDR2 FYNNEI come from the germline V gene. The CDR3 has 14 residues. Trimming at V came to 6 bases and at J to 7 bases, leaving 7 bases not matched to a gene. CDR3 protein: CASRGDRRDGELFF. CDR3 nucleotides: TGTGCCAGCAGAGGGGACAGGCGGGACGGGGAGCTGTTTTTT.

The chain employs TRBV10-2 and TRBJ2-6; 9 bases fit TRBD1. The CDR3 covers 18 residues. The V gene's germline CDR1 is WSHSY and CDR2 SAAADI. Trimming took 2 bases from V and 0 from J; bases not matched to a gene: 5. CDR3 nucleotide sequence: TGCGCCAGCAGTGAGGTTCGGGACAGGGCCTCTGGGGCCAACGTCCTGACTTTC. This encodes CASSEVRDRASGANVLTF.

This clone was detected a few times. The chain employs TRBV19 and TRBJ2-5, with D possibly being TRBD1 (6 bases). Germline V lookup: CDR1 LNHDA, CDR2 SQIVND (reference sequence). This CDR3 comprises 12 residues. V dropped 5 bases and J dropped 6 bases, with 10 bases sitting between them. This CDR3 is CASSQQGKTQYF. The CDR3 bases are TGTGCCAGTAGTCAACAGGGAAAGACCCAGTACTTC.

This chain uses TRBV12-5 with TRBJ2-3, with 10 bases fitting TRBD1. Germline assignment: CDR1 LGHNT and CDR2 FRNRAP. The ends lost 6 bases at V and 2 bases at J; junction bases unmatched: 5. This CDR3 is built from 15 residues. The DNA of the CDR3 is TGTGCTAGTGGGACGGGACAGGGGACCACAGATACGCAGTATTTT. Protein sequence: CASGTGQGTTDTQYF.

V and J are TRBV5-5 and TRBJ2-7; 7 positions agree with TRBD1. V was pared by 0 bases and J by 2 bases, with 5 bases of the junction left unmatched. CDR3 length equals 15 residues. Germline V gene lookup returns CDR1 SGHKS and CDR2 YYEKEE (reference sequence). CDR3 DNA: TGTGCCAGCAGCTTGGAGGGGGCAGGCCCCTACGAGCAGTACTTC. Translated: CASSLEGAGPYEQYF. Together with reference TRBV5-5 and TRBJ2-7, the CDR3 gives the full variable domain: DAGVTQSPTHLIKTRGQQVTLRCSPISGHKSVSWYQQVLGQGPQFIFQYYEKEERGRGNFPDRFSARQFPNYSSELNVNALLLGDSALYLCASSLEGAGPYEQYFGPGTRLTVT.